This TCR beta chain was observed in a study of early T cells in non-severe SARS-CoV-2 infection. Study context: The chains were unpaired, and the sequenced material was bulk RNA from unsorted whole blood.

The protocol attached unique molecular identifiers to individual cDNA molecules. MiXCR was run by TCRdb on the 5' RACE reads, yielding one entry per CDR3 protein. Of about 48,000 distinct CDR3 sequences listed, 6.5% to 9.5% are singletons. The germline V gene has CDR1 DFQATT and CDR2 SNEGSKA (reference sequence). The CDR3 covers 11 residues. Trimming at V came to 6 bases and at J to 6 bases, leaving 1 base not matched to a gene. This rearrangement joins TRBV20-1 to TRBJ2-2; the match to TRBD1 covers 7 bases. The source is an adult who was a healthcare worker with PCR-confirmed SARS-CoV-2 infection or an uninfected control (not recorded which). Material for sequencing was whole blood. CDR3 residues: CSAQGAGELFF. The CDR3 nucleotides are TGCAGTGCCCAGGGGGCCGGGGAGCTGTTTTTT.